This T cell receptor beta chain was documented in a study of cytomegalovirus exposure and HLA in healthy donors. General study findings and limits: Presence/absence analyses rested on an assumption that sequencing depth was roughly uniform across donors.

About this clone: What it binds is not known.

J gave up 4 bases and V 4 bases, and 9 bases lay outside the gene matches. Germline V CDR1 and CDR2: LNHDA, SQIVND (reference sequence). This CDR3 has 15 residues. Amplification used 60 Vbeta primers and 13 Jbeta primers. Generated by immunoSEQ multiplex PCR, the TCRdb table keeps only in-frame clones and is missing some. The table records 200,000 to 250,000 clones, 60% to 80% of them present only once. The source material was PBMCs. This TCR came from a woman in her 30s in good health and CMV-seronegative. V and J are TRBV19 and TRBJ2-5; TRBD2 aligns across 7 bases. In DNA, the CDR3 is TGTGCCAGTAGTACCGGATGGAGGGAGGGAGAGACCCAGTACTTC. This gives the protein CASSTGWREGETQYF.